This T cell receptor beta chain derives from a study of cytotoxic CD8 clonotypes in ibrutinib-treated CLL (dated by TCRdb to the early 2020s). With respect to the entire study: The cohort had around twelve relapsed/refractory and around 16 treatment-naive patients; under 18 were IGHV unmutated. The response samples were drawn at a median of approximately 12 months into treatment, with a range of about 6 to 36 months. Of the 86 people in the trial, 25 to 30 had longitudinal samples available. Responses were partial in 24 patients and complete in 2; after median about 70 months follow-up, approximately 15 stayed in remission and about 12 progressed. Cryopreserved peripheral blood mononuclear cells were obtained prior to treatment, at the time of response, and at either disease progression or sustained remission. An average of approximately 260,000 productive templates and tens of thousands of productive rearrangements was obtained per sample. All remission and progressive disease samples were collected while patients were still receiving ibrutinib. What the work shows at the level of the full study, not this receptor alone: Baseline clonality was found to be higher than that of age-matched healthy donors and was strongly correlated with circulating CD8+ T-cell counts. Public clonotypes were found to be uncommon and were observed to contract or remain stable during treatment; the increase in clonality was shown to reflect expansion of private clonotypes at ibrutinib response. At ibrutinib response clonality went up, during sustained remission it held steady, and at progression it dropped back toward baseline. Sampling times were not matched between sustained-remission and progressing patients, and lymph node repertoires were not studied.

A MiSeq instrument was used for deep resolution sequencing, which targeted depths ranging from 1 in 1 million up to 1 in 200,000 T cells, with coverage averaging 10x for each clonotype. The immunoSEQ hsTCRB Kit was used to generate the TCR beta libraries. Per the authors' processing: ImmunoSEQ Data Assistant and ImmunoSEQ Analyzer were used for data analysis, and V, D and J genes were assigned according to IMGT definitions. Clonality, with values ranging from 0 to 1, was calculated as one minus the normalized Shannon entropy of productive rearrangement frequencies. Only overrepresented clonotypes making up at least 0.05% of the repertoire of each patient were included in the public clonotype analysis. Repertoires from around 13 age-matched healthy donors in immuneACCESS were used as clonality controls. TCRdb obtained this table from immuneACCESS and retained in-frame rearrangements with V and J assigned. These tables miss some clones; where compared with another copy, unresolved V genes account for less than half of the shortfall, and the remainder is unexplained. From that table come the V and J calls and clone size; the DNA was used to work out D and trimming. The sample profile shows around 140,000 clones; around 77% of them were found once. About 27% of the sample is in the top ten clones.

The time point label on this specimen signifies: about a year on ibrutinib. For TCR beta library preparation, 1.5 to 2.5 micrograms of genomic DNA were extracted from the cryopreserved PBMCs. Longitudinal blood samples from CLL patients on ibrutinib monotherapy underwent high-throughput TCR beta sequencing. The patients took part in an open-label, single-center phase 2 trial of ibrutinib monotherapy. The germline V gene specifies MDHEN as CDR1 and SYDVKM as CDR2. CDR3 length: 13 amino acids, cysteine to phenylalanine. Just the 39-base CDR3 DNA is kept, in frame starting at base 1. After removal of 6 bases from V and 4 bases from J, the junction retains 4 bases not matched to a gene. As for this clone: What this receptor recognizes is not known. Base quality data are lacking; no much larger clone is found one base away.

This TCR came from a human donor with chronic lymphocytic leukemia. The chain uses TRBV28 and TRBJ2-3, with 7 junctional bases fitting TRBD1. This material consisted of PBMCs, taken after 12 months of ibrutinib treatment. The DNA is TGTGCCAGCAGAGGGGGCGGTCCAGATACGCAGTATTTT. It codes for CASRGGGPDTQYF.